The subject of this entry is one T cell receptor beta chain. Its antigen remains unidentified. These data come from a study of vaccination effects on CD4 cells after COVID-19. Sequencing was performed with immunoSEQ multiplex PCR; in TCRdb, only in-frame clones are kept and a portion is missing. The sample has about 63,000 clones, roughly 80% seen once; the top ten hold less than 4%. CDR1 and CDR2 (germline): LGHNT, FRNRAP. Trimming left V 6 bases short and J 3 bases short, with 20 bases between. This CDR3 is built from 16 residues. Before any sequencing was done, the ViraFEST assay used viral peptide pools to expand antigen-specific CD4+ T cells. Subsequent to approximately 11 days of culture, CD4+ T cells were isolated. Among the vaccine recipients, none had a prior SARS-CoV-2 infection, and nucleocapsid antibodies were negative. Study results and caveats: Vaccine- and infection-induced clones showed marked clonal contraction late following vaccination. Only a few convalescent patients and no early post-infection timepoints featured in the study.

This TCR came from a human donor who received a COVID-19 vaccine. This specimen consisted of CD4+ T cells from PBMCs cultured with HCoV-OC43 spike peptides, obtained before COVID-19 vaccination. Described subset: HCoV-OC43 spike overlapping peptide pool stimulation. The rearrangement joins TRBV12-5 to TRBJ1-1; a possible D gene is TRBD1 (5 bases). CDR3 nucleotides: TGTGCTAGTGGCCTGAGCGGGGTAGGGGAAGACACTGAAGCTTTCTTT. The encoded protein is CASGLSGVGEDTEAFF.